The 17 T cell receptor beta chains below were found in one sample sequenced in a study of human T cells and chemical hapten exposure. The library put unique molecular identifiers onto individual cDNA molecules. TCRdb used MiXCR to reprocess the reads, holding one entry per CDR3 protein. The sample has fewer than 150,000 distinct CDR3 sequences, 8.5% seen once; the top ten hold 1.3% to 1.5%. From whole blood left unfractionated, total RNA was extracted. Source material: whole blood. These receptors came from a human donor in good health. Some clones in this sample may be carry-over from other donors' samples.

The rearrangement uses TRBV27 and TRBJ2-3; 9 bases agree with TRBD1. Germline V CDR1 and CDR2: MNHEY, SMNVEV (reference sequence). This CDR3 is built from 15 residues. V dropped 5 bases and J dropped 1; count of bases not matched to a gene: 4. CDR3 in DNA: TGTGCCAGCAGTGATGGGACAGGGCGCACAGATACGCAGTATTTT. It codes for CASSDGTGRTDTQYF.

The genes are TRBV7-2 and TRBJ2-7, with TRBD2 matching 8 bases. CDR1 is SGHTA, CDR2 FQGNSA, per germline. Trimming removed 4 bases from V and 4 bases from J; junction bases left unmatched: 12. This CDR3 comprises 16 residues. The CDR3 here is CASSSERGWVEYEQYF. The DNA for the CDR3 is TGTGCCAGCAGCTCCGAGCGGGGGTGGGTGGAATACGAGCAGTACTTC. The full variable domain, its missing parts supplied by reference TRBV7-2 and TRBJ2-7, is GAGVSQSPSNKVTEKGKDVELRCDPISGHTALYWYRQSLGQGLEFLIYFQGNSAPDKSGLPSDRFSAERTGGSVSTLTIQRTQQEDSAVYLCASSSERGWVEYEQYFGPGTRLTVT.

The table lists this clonotype with a few counts. The V call is TRBV20-1, the J call TRBJ2-3; no clear D. The ends were cut back, 3 bases at V and 4 bases at J, with 5 bases in the middle. The CDR3 has 11 amino acids. The germline CDR1 and CDR2 sequences are DFQATT and SNEGSKA (reference sequence). The CDR3 protein is CSASGADTQYF. CDR3 coding DNA: TGCAGTGCTAGTGGGGCAGATACGCAGTATTTT.

This clonotype was observed a handful of times. The V and J genes are TRBV20-1 and TRBJ1-2; no firm D call. V lost 3 bases, J lost 2 bases, and 10 bases lay in between. Germline V CDR1 and CDR2: DFQATT, SNEGSKA (reference sequence). CDR3 length: 13 residues. CDR3: CSASPGPNYGYTF. DNA of the CDR3: TGCAGTGCTAGCCCCGGGCCCAACTATGGCTACACCTTC.

A few counts support this clonotype. The chain couples TRBV10-3 to TRBJ2-1, with TRBD2 identical over 14 bases. CDR1 and CDR2 from the germline V gene are ENHRY and SYGVKD. The CDR3 runs 19 residues. With 5 bases clipped from V and 0 bases from J, the junction kept 9 bases outside the gene matches. The CDR3 sequence is CAISPRTSGRLRSYNEQFF. CDR3 sequence (DNA): TGTGCCATCAGTCCTAGGACTAGCGGGAGGCTACGCTCCTACAATGAGCAGTTCTTC.

V usage is TRBV3-1 and J usage is TRBJ2-1; TRBD2 matches at 13 bases. From germline, CDR1 is LGHDT and CDR2 YNNKEL (reference sequence). V was clipped by 0 bases and J by 10 bases; unmatched bases: 3. The CDR3 has 15 amino acids. CDR3 sequence reads: CASSQETSGRGEQFF. Here the CDR3 DNA reads TGTGCCAGCAGCCAAGAAACTAGCGGGAGGGGCGAGCAGTTCTTC.

This clonotype was counted once. The chain recombines TRBV3-1 with TRBJ1-3; D might be TRBD1 (5 bases). V was shortened by 0 bases and J by 2 bases, with 8 bases between the two germline ends. Per the germline V gene, CDR1 is LGHDT and CDR2 is YNNKEL (reference sequence). The CDR3 is 15 amino acids. CDR3 in amino acids: CASSQDQGTGNTIYF. The CDR3 DNA reads as TGTGCCAGCAGCCAAGATCAGGGTACTGGAAACACCATATATTTT. Full variable domain (outside the CDR3, taken from reference TRBV3-1 and TRBJ1-3): DTAVSQTPKYLVTQMGNDKSIKCEQNLGHDTMYWYKQDSKKFLKIMFSYNNKELIINETVPNRFSPKSPDKAHLNLHINSLELGDSAVYFCASSQDQGTGNTIYFGEGSWLTVV.

This clonotype showed up just a few times. This chain connects TRBV6-5 to TRBJ2-1, with 10 bases matching TRBD1. V lost 4 bases to trimming and J lost 7 bases; unmatched junction nucleotides: 13. The CDR3 sequence is 17 residues long. CDR1 is MNHEY, CDR2 SVGAGI, per germline. In DNA, the CDR3 is TGTGCCAGCAGTTCAGCGGGACAGGGGTCTGGTATGAATGAGCAGTTCTTC. This encodes CASSSAGQGSGMNEQFF.

The V and J genes are TRBV5-1 and TRBJ2-7; 10 bases agree with TRBD1. The CDR3 length is 15 residues. Germline CDR1 and CDR2: SGHRS and YFSETQ. J lost 6 bases, V lost 0 bases, and 6 bases had no gene match. This CDR3 reads CASSLAGQGVLEQYF. The CDR3 DNA sequence: TGCGCCAGCAGCTTGGCCGGACAGGGGGTACTCGAGCAGTACTTC. The full variable domain, rest sourced from reference TRBV5-1 and TRBJ2-7, is KAGVTQTPRYLIKTRGQQVTLSCSPISGHRSVSWYQQTPGQGLQFLFEYFSETQRNKGNFPGRFSGRQFSNSRSEMNVSTLELGDSALYLCASSLAGQGVLEQYFGPGTRLTVT.

This clonotype has ten or more counts. The rearrangement joins TRBV2 to TRBJ1-1; D unresolved. The CDR3 loop spans 12 amino acids. V dropped 2 bases and J dropped 8 bases, with 9 bases sitting between them. The germline V gene has CDR1 SNHLY and CDR2 FYNNEI. The CDR3 is CASSEYGDEAFF. CDR3 bases: TGTGCCAGCAGTGAATACGGTGACGAAGCTTTCTTT.

This sequence joins TRBV6-2 or TRBV6-3 and TRBJ1-5; D may be TRBD1 (5 bases). The CDR3 totals 14 residues. Germline CDR1 and CDR2: MNHEY and SVGEGT. Trimming shortened V by 4 bases and J by 3 bases, and 10 bases separated the two germline ends. The CDR3 DNA reads TGTGCCAGCAGTTTCGGGACGACCAATCAGCCCCAGCATTTT. The encoded protein is CASSFGTTNQPQHF.

The sample holds many counts of this clonotype. This chain connects TRBV20-1 to TRBJ2-7; TRBD2 aligns across 9 bases. The V gene's germline CDR1 is DFQATT and CDR2 SNEGSKA (reference sequence). V trimming: 0 bases; J trimming: 4 bases; junction bases outside the gene matches: 4. This CDR3 has 14 residues. CDR3 in DNA: TGCAGTGCTAGAGATGAAGCGGGGGGATACGAGCAGTACTTC. Amino acid sequence: CSARDEAGGYEQYF.

This clonotype has more than one count but fewer than ten. The chain employs TRBV12-3 or TRBV12-4 and TRBJ1-5, with 8 bases that match TRBD1. This CDR3 contains 14 residues. The V and J ends lost 6 bases and 9 bases, in that order; junction bases with no gene match: 10. The DNA of the CDR3 is TGTGCCAGCAGCACCAGCGGGACAGGTCGGCCCCAGCATTTT. This gives the protein CASSTSGTGRPQHF.

This clonotype was found many times. The chain uses TRBV2 and TRBJ1-4; TRBD1 matches 7 bases. The V gene's germline CDR1 is SNHLY and CDR2 FYNNEI. The CDR3 has 15 residues. The V segment lost 2 bases and the J segment 4 bases; nucleotides outside the gene matches: 4. CDR3 coding DNA: TGTGCCAGCAGTGAACAGGGGGGGTATAATGAAAAACTGTTTTTT. Protein sequence: CASSEQGGYNEKLFF. Full variable domain (rest looked up from reference TRBV2 and TRBJ1-4): EPEVTQTPSHQVTQMGQEVILRCVPISNHLYFYWYRQILGQKVEFLVSFYNNEISEKSEIFDDQFSVERPDGSNFTLKIRSTKLEDSAMYFCASSEQGGYNEKLFFGSGTQLSVL.

At least ten counts were recorded for this clonotype. The chain recombines TRBV20-1 with TRBJ1-6; D is unclear. V gave up 6 bases and J gave up 0 bases, with 9 bases separating them. This CDR3 comprises 14 residues. From germline, CDR1 is DFQATT and CDR2 SNEGSKA (reference sequence). CDR3 region: CSAGGRSYNSPLHF. CDR3 bases: TGCAGTGCCGGTGGACGCTCCTATAATTCACCCCTCCACTTT.

The chain uses TRBV20-1 and TRBJ2-3; TRBD2 might be the D (6 bases). Germline CDR1 DFQATT, CDR2 SNEGSKA (reference sequence). V was cut by 5 bases and J by 0 bases, with 15 bases left in between. The CDR3 is made up of 15 amino acids. The CDR3 reads CSAGRRESSTDTQYF. The CDR3 coding sequence is TGCAGTGCTGGCCGCCGGGAGAGTAGCACAGATACGCAGTATTTT.

The CDR3 nucleotides read TGTGCCAGCAGGCTGGCGGGGGCCGGCACCGGGGAGCTGTTTTTT. It yields the protein CASRLAGAGTGELFF. The genes are TRBV7-2 and TRBJ2-2; weak D call: TRBD2 (7 bases). CDR3 length: 15 residues. Germline values: CDR1 SGHTA, CDR2 FQGNSA. V was trimmed by 6 bases and J by 4 bases, leaving 15 bases between them.